This T cell receptor (beta chain) comes out of a study of shared clonotypes between healthy human individuals. Trimming shortened V by 2 bases and J by 2 bases, and 9 bases separated the two germline ends. This CDR3 contains 15 residues. The germline CDR1 and CDR2 sequences are SGHNT and YENEEA. The repertoire was sequenced with immunoSEQ multiplex PCR; TCRdb's copy has only in-frame clones and lacks some. Among more than 1,200,000 clones, 98% were seen once, and the ten largest hold 0.36%. The V and J genes are TRBV11-3 and TRBJ2-2; D possibly matches TRBD1 or TRBD2 (6 bases each). The TCR sequence derives from a man under 40 in good health. Input material: naive CD4+ T cells sorted from blood. Subset in this sample: CD45RA+ positively selected. The CDR3 reads CASSLRGVNTGELFF. The CDR3 coding sequence is TGTGCCAGCAGCTTAAGGGGGGTAAACACCGGGGAGCTGTTTTTT.